Below are 13 T cell receptor beta chains sequenced from a single sample in a study of neurological immune-mediated disorders. From the 5' RACE reads, TCRdb called clonotypes with MiXCR, one entry per CDR3 protein. Of around 41,000 distinct CDR3 sequences in the sample, around 13% were seen once. Sequencing input: CD4+ T cells from blood. These receptor sequences come from a woman aged 55-69 years with HTLV-1-associated myelopathy (HAM/TSP).

This clonotype was recorded many times. The chain has TRBV7-9 and TRBJ2-2, with 8 bases fitting TRBD1. The CDR3 length is 18 residues. Germline values: CDR1 SEHNR, CDR2 FQNEAQ (reference sequence). The V and J ends lost 5 bases and 1 base, in that order; junction bases with no gene match: 12. Here the CDR3 DNA reads TGTGCCAGCAGCCCCACATCAGGGGGCGTCGGGAACACCGGGGAGCTGTTTTTT. Its translation: CASSPTSGGVGNTGELFF.

This clonotype was seen many times. This chain uses TRBV21-1 with TRBJ1-5; the table's TRBD1 call for D was not verified on the DNA. TRBV21-1 is described as a pseudogene. The CDR3 sequence is 14 residues long. The CDR3 coding sequence is TGTGCCACCATCTCCGGGACAGGGCCCCAGCCCCAGCATTTT. Its protein is CATISGTGPQPQHF.

There are many counts of this clonotype. The V gene is TRBV20-1, the J gene TRBJ1-6; 7 bases fit TRBD1. Germline loops: CDR1 DFQATT, CDR2 SNEGSKA (reference sequence). This CDR3 comprises 14 residues. Trimming cost V 4 bases and J 7 bases; bases outside gene matches: 7. The CDR3: CSAKTTGVNSPLHF. In nucleotides, the CDR3 is TGCAGTGCTAAAACCACAGGGGTAAATTCACCCCTCCACTTT.

Ten or more counts support this clonotype. The chain uses TRBV7-9 and TRBJ2-3; 7 nucleotides align to TRBD1. V lost 3 bases, J lost 1 base, and 4 bases stayed unmatched. This CDR3 region has 15 residues. Germline CDR1 and CDR2: SEHNR and FQNEAQ (reference sequence). CDR3 coding DNA: TGTGCCAGCAGCTTCCGGACAGGAGGCACAGATACGCAGTATTTT. This codes for CASSFRTGGTDTQYF. The full variable domain, rest sourced from reference TRBV7-9 and TRBJ2-3, is DTGVSQNPRHKITKRGQNVTFRCDPISEHNRLYWYRQTLGQGPEFLTYFQNEAQLEKSRLLSDRFSAERPKGSFSTLEIQRTEQGDSAMYLCASSFRTGGTDTQYFGPGTRLTVL.

The rearrangement uses TRBV6-5 and TRBJ1-1, with no clear D. Looked up from germline, CDR1 is MNHEY and CDR2 is SVGAGI. The CDR3 extends over 14 amino acids. The ends were cut back, 3 bases at V and 4 bases at J, with 12 bases in the middle. CDR3 region: CASSYIVSATEAFF. CDR3 coding DNA: TGTGCCAGCAGTTATATCGTATCCGCCACTGAAGCTTTCTTT.

This clonotype was picked up many times. V is TRBV12-3 or TRBV12-4 and J is TRBJ2-3, with D possibly being TRBD1 or TRBD2 (6 bases each). The CDR3 contains 15 residues. V was cut by 0 bases and J by 4 bases, with 11 bases left in between. The CDR3: CASSLAGGRPDTQYF. CDR3 nucleotide sequence: TGTGCCAGCAGTTTAGCGGGGGGCCGACCAGATACGCAGTATTTT.

This clonotype was recorded at least ten times. CDR3 DNA sequence: TGTGCCAGCACAAATGGGGGATTGGGCTATGGCTACACCTTC. Amino acids: CASTNGGLGYGYTF. The chain combines TRBV12-3 or TRBV12-4 with TRBJ1-2, with D possibly TRBD1 on 5 matching bases. Trimming took off 7 bases at V and 4 bases at J, with 16 bases between the two ends. CDR3 length: 14 amino acids.

Many counts were recorded for this clonotype. This chain uses TRBV4-1 with TRBJ1-2; D call uncertain. The germline CDR1 and CDR2 sequences are MGHRA and YSYEKL. V dropped 2 bases and J dropped 5 bases, with 6 bases sitting between them. This CDR3 has 12 amino acids. CDR3 loop: CASSQILYGYTF. CDR3 in DNA: TGCGCCAGCAGCCAAATTCTTTATGGCTACACCTTC.

Many counts were recorded for this clonotype. The chain links TRBV3-1 to TRBJ2-1, with 11 bases that match TRBD2. The CDR3 covers 14 residues. The J segment lost 7 bases and the V segment lost 4 bases, leaving 3 bases of the junction unmatched. Looked up from germline, CDR1 is LGHDT and CDR2 is YNNKEL (reference sequence). In DNA form, the CDR3 reads TGTGCCAGCAGCCGGGGACTAGCGGAGAATGAGCAGTTCTTC. Translation gives CASSRGLAENEQFF.

This chain links TRBV6-5 with TRBJ1-5; D is undetermined. CDR3 length equals 13 residues. Germline CDR1 and CDR2: MNHEY and SVGAGI. V lost 5 bases to trimming and J lost 5 bases, with 10 bases between them. Written as DNA, the CDR3 is TGTGCCAGCAGTGACGGATATTATCAGCCCCAGCATTTT. Its protein is CASSDGYYQPQHF.

The sample holds many counts of this clonotype. J is TRBJ2-3 and V is TRBV5-1, with TRBD2 matching over 7 bases. The CDR3 is 17 residues long. V shed 0 bases, J shed 0 bases, and the junction held 7 bases outside the gene matches. Germline-derived CDR1 and CDR2 are SGHRS and YFSETQ. The CDR3 region has the DNA TGCGCCAGCAGCTTGGGGCTAGCGGAAGCTAGCACAGATACGCAGTATTTT. Its protein product is CASSLGLAEASTDTQYF. Full variable domain (missing parts from reference TRBV5-1 and TRBJ2-3): KAGVTQTPRYLIKTRGQQVTLSCSPISGHRSVSWYQQTPGQGLQFLFEYFSETQRNKGNFPGRFSGRQFSNSRSEMNVSTLELGDSALYLCASSLGLAEASTDTQYFGPGTRLTVL.

This clonotype was counted ten times or more. The chain employs TRBV9 and TRBJ2-7; 8 bases fit TRBD1. Trimming cost V 4 bases and J 2 bases; bases outside gene matches: 5. Germline V gene sequence: CDR1 SGDLS, CDR2 YYNGEE. The CDR3 is 14 residues long. The CDR3 bases are TGTGCCAGCAGCCCATGGACAGGGCCCTACGAGCAGTACTTC. This translates into CASSPWTGPYEQYF.

This clonotype was seen at least ten times. CDR3 loop: CASSTQTGHNQPQHF. The DNA for the CDR3 is TGTGCCAGTAGTACCCAGACCGGCCACAATCAGCCCCAGCATTTT. This chain connects TRBV19 to TRBJ1-5, with no clear D. The length of the CDR3 is 15 residues. Germline V lookup: CDR1 LNHDA, CDR2 SQIVND (reference sequence). Trimming took 4 bases from V and 3 from J, leaving 13 bases between them.